The 10 T cell receptor beta chains below all came from one sample that was sequenced in a study of cytomegalovirus exposure and HLA in healthy donors. PCR primers comprised 60 Vbeta and 13 Jbeta primers. Sequenced by immunoSEQ multiplex PCR; TCRdb stores in-frame clones only, minus some. The table lists 150,000 to 200,000 clones, 75% to 85% of them singletons. The sample consisted of PBMCs. The receptors derive from a girl aged 2-10 years in good health and CMV-seropositive.

J is TRBJ1-2 and V is TRBV6-4; D is undetermined. The CDR3 loop spans 12 amino acids. Between the trimmed V and J ends, which lost 8 bases and 4 bases, there was a span of 11 bases. Germline V CDR1 and CDR2: MRHNA, SNTAGT. The CDR3 DNA reads as TGTGCCAGCCTGCGCGGCGCCTATGGCTACACCTTC. This sequence encodes CASLRGAYGYTF.

V is TRBV4-1 and J is TRBJ1-2; 8 bases are shared with TRBD1. The J segment lost 8 bases and the V segment lost 0 bases, leaving 2 bases of the junction unmatched. CDR3 length: 13 amino acids. Germline values: CDR1 MGHRA, CDR2 YSYEKL. Here the CDR3 reads CASSQDRGRGYTF. In DNA, the CDR3 is TGCGCCAGCAGCCAAGACAGGGGGCGGGGCTACACCTTC.

This clone was seen repeatedly, ten times or more. The chain combines TRBV6-4 with TRBJ1-5; D possibly corresponds to TRBD1 (6 bases). From germline, CDR1 is MRHNA and CDR2 SNTAGT. The CDR3 length is 14 residues. V was cut by 3 bases and J by 0 bases, with 6 bases left in between. DNA of the CDR3: TGTGCCAGCAGTGAGGGACATAGCAATCAGCCCCAGCATTTT. It encodes CASSEGHSNQPQHF.

J is TRBJ2-1 and V is TRBV9; tentatively, D is TRBD1 (6 bases). The CDR3 length is 13 residues. V lost 3 bases, J lost 8 bases, and 12 bases lay in between. Looked up from germline, CDR1 is SGDLS and CDR2 is YYNGEE. CDR3 region: CASSGQGTHEQFF. The CDR3 DNA sequence: TGTGCCAGCAGCGGTCAGGGGACGCATGAGCAGTTCTTC.

The gene calls are TRBV27 and TRBJ1-2, with 7 nucleotides matching TRBD1. Trimming removed 3 bases from V and 3 bases from J; junction bases left unmatched: 7. In germline, CDR1 is MNHEY, CDR2 SMNVEV (reference sequence). This CDR3 contains 15 residues. Written as DNA, the CDR3 is TGTGCCAGCAGTTTGAAATACAGGGGTCACTATGGCTACACCTTC. Encoded protein: CASSLKYRGHYGYTF.

V usage is TRBV28 and J usage is TRBJ2-2, with 7 bases aligning to TRBD2. Germline V CDR1 and CDR2: MDHEN, SYDVKM. The CDR3 has 16 amino acids. The V gene end was trimmed by 5 bases and the J gene end by 7 bases; junction bases not matched to a gene: 13. CDR3 nucleotide sequence: TGTGCCAGCAGTGTTATGGGGAGGGCGGCGGACGGGGAGCTGTTTTTT. Its translation: CASSVMGRAADGELFF.

The chain links TRBV6-7 to TRBJ2-5; D not certain. TRBV6-7 belongs to the ORF category, with a function that is uncertain. Trimming pared 5 bases from V and 0 bases from J, leaving 16 bases between. The CDR3 extends over 16 amino acids. CDR3 protein: CASSTRKTPHQETQYF. The CDR3 nucleotides read TGTGCCAGCAGTACCCGGAAGACTCCACACCAAGAGACCCAGTACTTC.

CDR3 sequence (DNA): TGTGCCAGCAGAATACAGGGATCCACCGGGGAGCTGTTTTTT. Translation: CASRIQGSTGELFF. The chain uses TRBV28 and TRBJ2-2; possibly TRBD1 for D (6 bases). CDR3 length: 14 residues. CDR1 is MDHEN, CDR2 SYDVKM, per germline. Trimming left V 6 bases short and J 4 bases short, with 12 bases between.

The V gene is TRBV28, the J gene TRBJ1-2; no firm D call. CDR3 length: 11 amino acids. The ends were cut back, 8 bases at V and 2 bases at J, with 6 bases in the middle. Germline-derived CDR1 and CDR2 are MDHEN and SYDVKM. CDR3 sequence reads: CASRYNYGYTF. The CDR3 DNA reads TGTGCCAGCCGCTACAACTATGGCTACACCTTC.

This clone was observed a few times. The genes are TRBV5-6 and TRBJ2-7; possible D gene TRBD2, 5 bases. Germline CDR1 SGHDT, CDR2 YYEEEE. The CDR3 is 18 residues long. The V end was cut by 4 bases, the J end by 5 bases, with 28 bases between. The CDR3 reads CASSILSQRPPKGNEQYF. CDR3 in DNA: TGTGCCAGCAGCATCCTTAGCCAGCGGCCGCCAAAAGGGAACGAGCAGTACTTC.